The 9 T cell receptor beta chains listed next were all sequenced from one sample in a study of kidney transplant recipient with SARS-CoV-2 infection. TCRdb called the reads again in MiXCR, with one record for every CDR3 protein. The data contain 250,000 or so distinct CDR3 sequences, 29% of them singletons. The source material was a blood sample, sampled at baseline and between days 110 and 120 from a kidney transplant recipient. These receptor sequences come from a male patient aged 25 to 39 who had COVID-19 and was a kidney transplant recipient. The T cells may come from the graft donor.

As for this clonotype: Given a much more abundant clone one base away, this may be a read error. V usage is TRBV3-1 and J usage is TRBJ2-3; D remains ambiguous. Matching the DNA end better, TRBJ2-5 makes the J call doubtful. CDR3 length equals 17 residues. Germline assignment: CDR1 LGHDT and CDR2 YNNKEL (reference sequence). CDR3: CASSSIDPIPFSETQYF. CDR3 nucleotides: TGTGCCAGCAGCTCAATTGATCCCATTCCTTTCTCTGAGACCCAGTACTTC.

This clonotype was recorded at least ten times. The gene calls are TRBV6-5 and TRBJ1-2; no firm D call. CDR3 length: 14 amino acids. V gave up 2 bases and J gave up 1 base, with 8 bases separating them. CDR1 is MNHEY and CDR2 is SVGAGI in the germline V gene. The chain's CDR3 is CASSYRVDNYGYTF. Written as DNA, the CDR3 is TGTGCCAGCAGTTACAGGGTAGATAACTATGGCTACACCTTC.

This clonotype was recorded a few times. The J gene is TRBJ2-3, the V gene TRBV21-1; the table's D call TRBD2 went unverified against the DNA. TRBV21-1 is given as a pseudogene. The CDR3 length is 17 residues. The CDR3 coding sequence is TGTGCCAGCAGTGGCATGCTAGCTACAGTCATGCAAGATACGCAGTATTTT. Its protein product is CASSGMLATVMQDTQYF.

This clonotype came up many times. The chain joins TRBV20-1 to TRBJ1-1; D not resolved. Germline CDR1 DFQATT, CDR2 SNEGSKA (reference sequence). V was cut by 4 bases and J by 3 bases, with 6 bases left in between. The CDR3 extends over 11 amino acids. The CDR3 protein is CSAMSDTEAFF. CDR3 nucleotides: TGCAGTGCTATGTCGGACACTGAAGCTTTCTTT.

This clonotype came up many times. The chain employs TRBV20-1 and TRBJ1-5; possible D gene TRBD1, 6 bases. The CDR3 extends over 15 amino acids. Trimming removed 0 bases at V and 3 bases at J, with 12 bases between. Per germline, CDR1 DFQATT and CDR2 SNEGSKA (reference sequence). The DNA of the CDR3 is TGCAGTGCTAGAGACCGGACAGCGGACAATCAGCCCCAGCATTTT. Its protein is CSARDRTADNQPQHF.

This clonotype was found many times. The chain has TRBV27 and TRBJ2-7; the D gene is possibly TRBD1 (5 bases). Germline CDR1 is MNHEY and CDR2 is SMNVEV (reference sequence). The CDR3 spans 14 residues. The V end was cut by 4 bases, the J end by 3 bases, with 13 bases between. CDR3 protein: CASSWRQSSYEQYF. The CDR3 nucleotides are TGTGCCAGCAGTTGGAGACAGAGCAGCTACGAGCAGTACTTC.

This clonotype occurred many times. The CDR3 DNA reads as TGTGCCAGCAGTATCCAATCACGCTCTAGAAAGACCTATGGCTACACCTTC. This sequence encodes CASSIQSRSRKTYGYTF. The chain links TRBV6-8 to TRBJ1-2; D is undetermined. There are 17 residues in the CDR3. CDR1 and CDR2 (germline): MNHGY, SAAAGT. Deletions cut 5 bases from V and 4 bases from J, with 23 bases between.

The sample holds a few counts of this clonotype. The chain uses TRBV30 and TRBJ1-2; D not resolved. Germline V CDR1 and CDR2: GTSNPN, SVGIG (reference sequence). With 5 bases removed from V and 4 bases from J, the gap between germline ends came to 23 bases. This CDR3 is 16 amino acids long. This CDR3 is CAWDSMRYRKTYGYTF. In nucleotides, the CDR3 is TGTGCCTGGGATAGTATGCGTTATAGAAAGACCTATGGCTACACCTTC.

A remark on this clonotype: Germline is not matched at one junction end, which may reflect a read error. This rearrangement joins TRBV3-1 to TRBJ2-2; weak D call: TRBD2 (6 bases). The CDR3 extends over 18 amino acids. Germline CDR1 and CDR2: LGHDT and YNNKEL (reference sequence). The CDR3 reads CACSESYPISGLTGGLFF. Here the CDR3 DNA reads TGTGCCTGCAGCGAAAGCTATCCCATTTCAGGCTTGACCGGGGGGCTGTTTTTT. The full variable domain, its missing parts supplied by reference TRBV3-1 and TRBJ2-2, is DTAVSQTPKYLVTQMGNDKSIKCEQNLGHDTMYWYKQDSKKFLKIMFSYNNKELIINETVPNRFSPKSPDKAHLNLHINSLELGDSAVYFCACSESYPISGLTGGLFFGEGSRLTVL.